A single TCR beta chain is shown here with its context. Germline and genes here are mouse. Read data end 1 residue before the CDR3 end; the end is taken from the germline J gene. Assay used: immunoSEQ multiplex PCR; TCRdb lists only in-frame clones, some missing. The repertoire holds approximately 1,200 clones, with less than 70% as singletons. The germline gives CDR1 KGHTA, CDR2 FRNEEI. The V gene end was trimmed by 1 base and the J gene end by 0 bases; junction bases not matched to a gene: 1. The CDR3 is 16 residues long. This specimen belongs to a study of tissue T cells after allogeneic stem cell transplantation.

The material sequenced was skin. The chain joins TRBV24 to TRBJ1-2, with TRBD1 matching 11 bases. This TCR derives from a female BALB/c mouse in good health. Mice of this strain are of MHC haplotype H2-d. Partial CDR3 DNA: TGTGCCAGCAGTCTGTGGGACAGGGGGTCAAACTCCGACTACACC. Protein sequence: CASSLWDRGSNSDYT. The entire CDR3 sequence reads CASSLWDRGSNSDYTF.